This TCR beta chain comes out of a study of PD-L1 blockade in urothelial cancer. Stated time point: pretreatment peripheral blood. V lost 7 bases, J lost 7 bases, and 18 bases stayed unmatched. The CDR3 sequence is 16 residues long. Germline CDR1 and CDR2: SNHLY and FYNNEI. Repertoires were generated with immunoSEQ multiplex PCR, while TCRdb's copy carries only in-frame clones and drops some. The sample carries 130,000 or so clones, around 85% recorded once. This clone was counted between two and nine times. This clonotype originated in a man in his fifties with urothelial cancer. V and J are TRBV2 and TRBJ2-7, with 8 bases matching TRBD2. The material sequenced was PBMCs, taken around atezolizumab (anti-PD-L1) treatment. The DNA of the CDR3 is TGTGCCAGCAACCGACTAGCGACCCAGAATGCGGAAGAGCAGTACTTC. It encodes CASNRLATQNAEEQYF.